A selection of T cell receptor beta chains follows, all from one sample in a study of shared clonotypes between healthy human individuals. Produced via immunoSEQ multiplex PCR; TCRdb's table is partial and in-frame only. The sample has some 1,400,000 clones, around 95% seen once. The sequencing sample was made of naive CD4+ T cells sorted from blood. The receptors originated from a man aged 25-40 years in good health. Each CDR3 is given with its conserved first and last residue. D genes are given only for firm matches. Clone size is shown for a subset of rows, as once, few, many or a class of expanded clone.

-	-	TRBJ2-7	TRBV4-1	CASSQDTWGRQYF	TGCGCCAGCAGCCAAGACACTTGGGGTCGGCAGTACTTC
-	-	TRBJ2-7	TRBV19	CASSLVGDFSYEQYF	TGTGCCAGTAGCCTTGTTGGGGACTTCTCCTACGAGCAGTACTTC
-	TRBD2	TRBJ2-2	TRBV18	CASSRTSGSATGELFF	TGTGCCAGCTCACGGACTAGCGGGAGTGCCACCGGGGAGCTGTTTTTT
-	-	TRBJ2-2	TRBV5-1	CASSLANLNTGELFF	TGCGCCAGCAGCTTGGCTAACCTGAACACCGGGGAGCTGTTTTTT
-	-	TRBJ1-3	TRBV11-2	CASSFTPDSGNTIYF	TGTGCCAGCAGCTTTACACCGGACTCTGGAAACACCATATATTTT
-	-	TRBJ2-5	TRBV9	CASSVGLETQYF	TGTGCCAGCAGCGTAGGATTGGAGACCCAGTACTTC
-	TRBD1	TRBJ1-5	TRBV4-1	CASSPTGTGYSNQPQHF	TGCGCCAGCAGCCCAACCGGGACAGGGTATAGCAATCAGCCCCAGCATTTT
-	-	TRBJ2-1	TRBV10-1	CASSDGDTKQFF	TGCGCCAGCAGTGACGGGGACACGAAGCAGTTCTTC
-	TRBD2	TRBJ2-7	TRBV18	CASSPRGGRYPYEQYF	TGTGCCAGCTCACCACGCGGCGGGAGATATCCCTACGAGCAGTACTTC
-	-	TRBJ2-7	TRBV7-6	CASSLGSSRDAQTYEQYF	TGTGCCAGCAGCTTAGGCAGCTCGCGGGACGCACAAACCTACGAGCAGTACTTC
once	-	TRBJ1-2	TRBV5-1	CASSLGGLDHGYTF	TGCGCCAGCAGCCTCGGGGGCTTGGACCATGGCTACACCTTC
once	-	TRBJ2-1	TRBV27	CASSPRLVGSYNEQFF	TGTGCCAGCAGCCCCCGGCTAGTCGGGTCCTACAATGAGCAGTTCTTC
few	-	TRBJ2-7	TRBV27	CASSLGAWNPYEQYF	TGTGCCAGCAGTTTGGGGGCCTGGAACCCCTACGAGCAGTACTTC
-	TRBD1	TRBJ1-1	TRBV5-6	CASSLAGTGLPMNTEAFF	TGTGCCAGCAGCTTGGCCGGGACAGGGCTCCCTATGAACACTGAAGCTTTCTTT
-	-	TRBJ1-3	TRBV12-2	CASRLDPPTGNTIYF	TGTGCAAGTCGCTTAGATCCGCCAACTGGAAACACCATATATTTT
-	-	TRBJ2-2	TRBV10-2	CASSEPGRTGELFF	TGCGCCAGCAGTGAACCAGGGCGGACCGGGGAGCTGTTTTTT
-	TRBD1	TRBJ2-7	TRBV29-1	CSVVTGGLYEQYF	TGCAGCGTCGTGACAGGGGGTCTTTACGAGCAGTACTTC
-	-	TRBJ1-5	TRBV7-2	CASSPRTAHNQPQHF	TGTGCCAGCAGCCCCCGGACAGCCCATAATCAGCCCCAGCATTTT
once	-	TRBJ2-7	TRBV18	CASSPFRRGMEYEQYF	TGTGCCAGCTCACCATTTAGAAGGGGGATGGAATACGAGCAGTACTTC
-	-	TRBJ2-3	TRBV9	CASSPAPLTDTQYF	TGTGCCAGCAGCCCCGCCCCCCTCACAGATACGCAGTATTTT
once	TRBD1	TRBJ2-2	TRBV2	CASSRTGNTGELFF	TGTGCCAGCAGTCGGACAGGGAACACCGGGGAGCTGTTTTTT
-	-	TRBJ2-1	TRBV5-6	CASSLRGNYNEQFF	TGTGCCAGCAGCTTGAGGGGCAATTACAATGAGCAGTTCTTC
-	TRBD2	TRBJ2-1	TRBV7-9	CASTLIRGGGGYNEQFF	TGTGCCAGCACCTTGATAAGGGGCGGCGGGGGGTACAATGAGCAGTTCTTC
-	-	TRBJ2-1	TRBV28	CASSPDQGFGSGYNEQFF	TGTGCCAGCAGTCCCGACCAGGGGTTTGGTAGCGGATACAATGAGCAGTTCTTC
-	-	TRBJ1-1	TRBV30	CAWTPRSAEAFF	TGTGCCTGGACCCCCCGGTCGGCTGAAGCTTTCTTT
-	-	TRBJ2-1	TRBV30	CAWGSGWGNEQFF	TGTGCCTGGGGTAGCGGATGGGGCAATGAGCAGTTCTTC
-	TRBD1	TRBJ1-2	TRBV18	CASSPIPALGTGGASYGYTF	TGTGCCAGCTCACCAATTCCAGCGCTCGGGACAGGGGGCGCTAGCTATGGCTACACCTTC
-	TRBD1	TRBJ1-3	TRBV9	CASSGAMGQGASGNTIYF	TGTGCCAGCAGCGGGGCCATGGGACAGGGGGCATCTGGAAACACCATATATTTT
-	-	TRBJ2-4	TRBV2	CASRDEGNIQYF	TGTGCCAGCCGGGACGAGGGAAACATTCAGTACTTC
-	TRBD1	TRBJ2-2	TRBV19	CASTQGARDTGELFF	TGTGCCAGTACCCAGGGGGCCCGGGACACCGGGGAGCTGTTTTTT
-	-	TRBJ1-4	TRBV11-2	CASSSITATNEKLFF	TGTGCCAGCAGCTCAATAACCGCAACTAATGAAAAACTGTTTTTT
-	TRBD2	TRBJ2-3	TRBV5-1	CASSLESGRDTQYF	TGCGCCAGCAGCTTAGAGAGCGGGAGGGATACGCAGTATTTT
-	-	TRBJ2-6	TRBV27	CASNLQGINLSGANVLTF	TGTGCCAGCAACCTACAGGGAATAAACCTCTCTGGGGCCAACGTCCTGACTTTC
-	-	TRBJ2-2	TRBV5-4	CASSLGQHNTGELFF	TGTGCCAGCAGTCTGGGGCAGCATAACACCGGGGAGCTGTTTTTT
-	TRBD1	TRBJ2-1	TRBV5-5	CASSPLDRGYNEQFF	TGTGCCAGCAGCCCCCTAGACAGGGGATACAATGAGCAGTTCTTC
-	-	TRBJ2-1	TRBV9	CASSAGPESYNEQFF	TGTGCCAGCAGCGCGGGCCCCGAGTCCTACAATGAGCAGTTCTTC
-	-	TRBJ1-5	TRBV9	CASSPSPGTGQPQHF	TGTGCCAGCAGCCCTAGTCCGGGGACGGGCCAGCCCCAGCATTTT
-	-	TRBJ1-2	TRBV11-2	CASSLEGLGYGYTF	TGTGCCAGCAGCCTAGAAGGGCTCGGCTATGGCTACACCTTC
-	-	TRBJ1-4	TRBV18	CASSRGTTNEKLFF	TGTGCCAGCTCACGGGGGACAACTAATGAAAAACTGTTTTTT
-	-	TRBJ2-3	TRBV5-6	CASSLGIGTTDTQYF	TGTGCCAGCAGCTTGGGGATCGGGACCACAGATACGCAGTATTTT
-	TRBD2	TRBJ2-3	TRBV11-2	CASSPTSGRSTDTQYF	TGTGCCAGCAGCCCAACTAGCGGGAGGAGCACAGATACGCAGTATTTT
-	-	TRBJ1-2	TRBV19	CASSRTTYGYTF	TGTGCCAGTAGTAGGACGACCTATGGCTACACCTTC
-	-	TRBJ1-4	TRBV30	CACTTAGTAVEKLFF	TGTGCCTGCACGACTGCCGGGACCGCGGTGGAAAAACTGTTTTTT
-	-	TRBJ1-3	TRBV5-6	CASGAGPNSGNTIYF	TGTGCTTCTGGGGCAGGGCCCAACTCTGGAAACACCATATATTTT
-	-	TRBJ1-3	TRBV2	CASEVSGNTIYF	TGTGCCAGCGAAGTTAGTGGAAACACCATATATTTT
-	-	TRBJ2-3	TRBV11-2	CASSLVPGTDTQYF	TGTGCCAGCAGCTTAGTTCCGGGCACAGATACGCAGTATTTT
-	TRBD2	TRBJ2-3	TRBV6-1	CASSEMGEGADTQYF	TGTGCCAGCAGTGAAATGGGGGAGGGAGCAGATACGCAGTATTTT
once	-	TRBJ2-1	TRBV5-4	CASSLEGTPDNEQFF	TGTGCCAGCAGCTTGGAGGGGACCCCCGACAATGAGCAGTTCTTC
few	-	TRBJ2-7	TRBV29-1	CSVVGQLVGSEQYF	TGCAGCGTTGTTGGGCAGCTAGTAGGCTCCGAGCAGTACTTC
-	-	TRBJ2-7	TRBV19	CASSKVGHEQYF	TGTGCCAGTAGTAAAGTAGGCCACGAGCAGTACTTC